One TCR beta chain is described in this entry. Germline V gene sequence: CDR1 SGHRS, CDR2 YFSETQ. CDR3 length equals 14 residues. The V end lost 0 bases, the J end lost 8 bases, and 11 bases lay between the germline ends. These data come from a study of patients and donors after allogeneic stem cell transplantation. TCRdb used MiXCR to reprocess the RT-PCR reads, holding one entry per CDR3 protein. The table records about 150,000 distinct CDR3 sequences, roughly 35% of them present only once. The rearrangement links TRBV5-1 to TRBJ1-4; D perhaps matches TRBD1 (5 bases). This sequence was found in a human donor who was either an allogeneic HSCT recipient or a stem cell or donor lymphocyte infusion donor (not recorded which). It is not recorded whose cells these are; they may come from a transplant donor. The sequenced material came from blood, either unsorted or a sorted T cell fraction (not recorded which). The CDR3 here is CASSLEGRGEKLFF. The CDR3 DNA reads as TGCGCCAGCAGCTTGGAGGGGCGCGGGGAAAAACTGTTTTTT.